This T cell receptor (beta chain) comes out of a study of cytomegalovirus exposure and HLA in healthy donors. V lost 6 bases to trimming and J lost 0 bases, with 7 bases between them. Germline CDR1 and CDR2: MRHNA and SNTAGT. This CDR3 has 13 residues. There are a few counts of this clone. PCR primers comprised 60 Vbeta and 13 Jbeta primers. The assay was immunoSEQ multiplex PCR, and TCRdb's table has in-frame clones only and misses some. There are over 85,000 clones in the sample; about 80% occur only once, and 2% to 2.5% lies in the top ten. Sequencing input: PBMCs. The chain couples TRBV6-4 to TRBJ2-3, with D possibly being TRBD2 (5 bases). The sequence was obtained from a man aged 35-49 years in good health and CMV-seronegative. The DNA for the CDR3 is TGTGCCAGCAGCCGGGGAAGCACAGATACGCAGTATTTT. This codes for CASSRGSTDTQYF.